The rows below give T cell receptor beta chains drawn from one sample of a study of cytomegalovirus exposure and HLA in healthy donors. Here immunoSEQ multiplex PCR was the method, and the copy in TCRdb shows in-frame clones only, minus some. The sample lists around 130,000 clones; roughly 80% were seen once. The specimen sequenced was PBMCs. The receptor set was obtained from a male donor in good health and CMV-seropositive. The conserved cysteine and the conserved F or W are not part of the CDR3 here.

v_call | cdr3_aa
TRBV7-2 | ASSLDRGFYEQY
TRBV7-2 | ASSLGGGSGETQY
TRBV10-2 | ASSELAGTYEQY
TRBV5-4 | ASSWGTGENEQY
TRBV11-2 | ASSLDLRTGRQETQY
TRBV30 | AWSVGRGGYT
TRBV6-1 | ASSDRSLSQPQH
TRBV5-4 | ASSLVGSLTRGYT
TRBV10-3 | AMGEGLVPYEQY
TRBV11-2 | ASSIIPGGETQY
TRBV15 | ATSIASGSSYEQY
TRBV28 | ATYSGTRGYEQY
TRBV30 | AWSGTGGTQETQY
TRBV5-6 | ASSLWTGKDNQPQH
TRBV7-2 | ASSVIAGARTDTQY
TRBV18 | ASSWTGAGNEQF
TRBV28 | ASSQHYRGTAF
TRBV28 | ASSSRDRVNTEAF
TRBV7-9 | SSSSEGGELF
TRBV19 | ASSIPLTGQGAIGELF
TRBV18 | ASSPAAPSGGAF
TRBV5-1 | ASSLEGQVGELF
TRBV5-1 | ASTLGPAGGSREQY
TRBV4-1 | ASSQGQLISYNEQF
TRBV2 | ASSSGRGTELPEAF
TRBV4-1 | ASSHLKREMDNEQF
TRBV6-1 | ASSARWTVEAF
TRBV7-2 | ASSSRTGTTGELF
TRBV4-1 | ASSRRQSDTEAF
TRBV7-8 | ASSLGLAEQY
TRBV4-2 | ASSQGTGRTYEQY
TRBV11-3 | ASSNHLGGGQPIQY
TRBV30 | AWSVREGAQPQH
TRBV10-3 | AISESTGGYTIY
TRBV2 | ASRLGLAGDEQY
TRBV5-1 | ASSSGSGQGDTEAF
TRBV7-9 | ASSPWDRRTDTQY
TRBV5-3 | ARSLGGEGEKLF
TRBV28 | ASSEGLADYNEQF
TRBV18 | ASSGDSQETQY
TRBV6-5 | ASSYRDSGSQETQY
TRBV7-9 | ASSLAGLAFDNEQF
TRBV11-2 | ASSLDRIYEQY
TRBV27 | ASSPVESGELF
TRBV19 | ASSSPGWRTSGNTGELF
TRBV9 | ASSPRQGNQPQH
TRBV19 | ASSSTRDSYSYEQY
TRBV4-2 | ASSQVSSLGSSYEQY
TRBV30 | AGGQGNQPQH
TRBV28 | ASSLETGVGGYT
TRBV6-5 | ASSYRGWTEAF
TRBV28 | ASRPGTGLLAKNIQY
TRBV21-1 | ASSNYSLDSIKNIQY
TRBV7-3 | ASSLSGSPYNEQF
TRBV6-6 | ASSLREGRNEQF
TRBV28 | ASSTGTDYNSPLH
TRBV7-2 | ASSLVSGSPGELF
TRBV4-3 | ASSQEGYRGIYEQY
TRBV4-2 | ASSQGQNTEAF